These 6 T cell receptor beta chains originate from one sample sequenced in a study of blood T cell repertoires in COVID-19. The data were produced by immunoSEQ multiplex PCR, yet TCRdb's version contains in-frame clones alone and is incomplete. The sample contains over 200,000 clones, over 75% of which appear only once. The sequenced sample consisted of peripheral blood. These TCRs come from a woman aged 40 to 50 with acute or convalescent COVID-19.

The chain couples TRBV7-2 to TRBJ1-1; TRBD1 matches 7 bases. V was pared by 2 bases and J by 2 bases, with 2 bases of the junction left unmatched. Germline V CDR1 and CDR2: SGHTA, FQGNSA. This CDR3 contains 14 residues. CDR3 nucleotides: TGTGCCAGCAGCTTACAGGGGGGAAACACTGAAGCTTTCTTT. This codes for CASSLQGGNTEAFF.

The CDR3: CASSFTNPTGRLSNTEAFF. CDR3 DNA sequence: TGTGCCAGCAGCTTTACGAACCCGACAGGGCGGCTGTCGAACACTGAAGCTTTCTTT. The chain joins TRBV27 to TRBJ1-1; 7 bases map to TRBD1. Germline lookup yields CDR1 MNHEY and CDR2 SMNVEV (reference sequence). The CDR3 runs 19 residues. V lost 6 bases and J lost 1; bases outside the gene matches: 20.

This clone showed up just a few times. The chain carries TRBV15 and TRBJ2-5; D gene ambiguous. The CDR3 extends over 15 amino acids. Trimming took 0 bases from V and 1 from J, leaving 9 bases between them. Germline V lookup: CDR1 LNHNV, CDR2 YYDKDF (reference sequence). The CDR3 loop is CATSRDSLAQETQYF. CDR3 bases: TGTGCCACCAGCAGAGATTCCCTGGCCCAAGAGACCCAGTACTTC.

This chain uses TRBV12-5 with TRBJ2-1, with 8 positions matching TRBD2. V lost 6 bases, J lost 9 bases, and 10 bases stayed unmatched. The CDR3 runs to 14 residues. CDR1 LGHNT and CDR2 FRNRAP come from the germline V gene. The CDR3 bases are TGTGCTAGTGGCCCGGGACTAGTCGGCAGTGAGCAGTTCTTC. Amino acid sequence: CASGPGLVGSEQFF.

This clone appeared a few times. The V gene is TRBV19, the J gene TRBJ1-3, with TRBD1 as a possible D gene (5 bases). The V gene's germline CDR1 is LNHDA and CDR2 SQIVND (reference sequence). V gave up 1 base and J gave up 0 bases, with 10 bases separating them. The CDR3 contains 16 residues. This CDR3 reads CASSIGQGNSGNTIYF. DNA for the CDR3: TGTGCCAGTAGTATAGGCCAGGGAAACTCTGGAAACACCATATATTTT.

The chain employs TRBV2 and TRBJ2-7, with D possibly matching TRBD1 (6 bases). The CDR3 is 13 residues long. The V end lost 8 bases, the J end lost 6 bases, and 17 bases lay between the germline ends. Per germline, CDR1 SNHLY and CDR2 FYNNEI. CDR3: CASGILQGSEQYV. DNA for the CDR3: TGTGCCAGCGGCATACTACAGGGATCCGAGCAGTACGTC.